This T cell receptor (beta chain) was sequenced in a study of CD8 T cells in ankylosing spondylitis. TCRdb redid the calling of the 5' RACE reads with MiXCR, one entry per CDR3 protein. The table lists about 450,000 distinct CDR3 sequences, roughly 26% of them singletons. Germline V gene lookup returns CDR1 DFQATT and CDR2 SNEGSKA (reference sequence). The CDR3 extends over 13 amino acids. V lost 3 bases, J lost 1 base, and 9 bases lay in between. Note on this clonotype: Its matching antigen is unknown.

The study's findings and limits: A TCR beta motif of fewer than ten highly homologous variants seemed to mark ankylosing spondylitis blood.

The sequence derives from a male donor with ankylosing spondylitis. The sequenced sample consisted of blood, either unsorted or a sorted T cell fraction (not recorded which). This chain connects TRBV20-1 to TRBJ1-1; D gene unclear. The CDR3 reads CSARSDTNTEAFF. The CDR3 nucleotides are TGCAGTGCTAGGTCGGATACGAACACTGAAGCTTTCTTT.